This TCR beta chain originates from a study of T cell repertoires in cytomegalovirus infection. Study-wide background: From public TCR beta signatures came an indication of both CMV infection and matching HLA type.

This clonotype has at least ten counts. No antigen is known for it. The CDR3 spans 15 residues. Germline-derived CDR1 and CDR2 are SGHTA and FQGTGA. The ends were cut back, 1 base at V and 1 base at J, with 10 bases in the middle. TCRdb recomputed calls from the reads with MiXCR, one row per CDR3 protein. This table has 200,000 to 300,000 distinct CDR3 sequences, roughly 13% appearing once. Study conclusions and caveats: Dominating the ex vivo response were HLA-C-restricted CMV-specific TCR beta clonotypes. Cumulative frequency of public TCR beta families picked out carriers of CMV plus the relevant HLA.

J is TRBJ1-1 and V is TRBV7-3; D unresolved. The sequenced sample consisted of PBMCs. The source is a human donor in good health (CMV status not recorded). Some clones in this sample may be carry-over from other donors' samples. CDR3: CASSLSGPENTEAFF. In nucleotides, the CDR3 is TGTGCCAGCAGCTTAAGTGGTCCGGAGAACACTGAAGCTTTCTTT.